Listed here is a single T cell receptor (beta chain). Its antigen is still unknown. No quality values exist for individual bases; no much larger clone is one base distant. The sample belongs to a study of shared clonotypes between healthy human individuals (TCRdb year 2020). General notes on the study: A couple of women and a few men aged 18 to 49 years were included in the cohort. For each donor, three plates each were used for CD4 naive and CD4 memory, two plates were used for CD8 naive, and one plate was used for CD8 memory. To increase sequencing depth and limit assay-specific biases, different laboratories used diverse techniques to prepare libraries and sequence TCR repertoires. Blood TCR repertoires of five healthy adults were deeply sequenced to estimate repertoire size and the extent of clonotype sharing between individuals. Per donor, leukapheresis produced somewhere between about 0.9 and 9.5 billion PBMCs. What the study reported, not specific to this receptor: Around 5% of naive CD4, roughly 3.5% of naive CD8, roughly 2.4% of memory CD4, and around 0.42% of memory CD8 clonotypes were shared across a few donors. Because the study included a small number of donors, the genetic and exposure-history diversity represented was limited. Larger estimated clonotype richness was generally found for naive subsets than for memory subsets. Only blood was sampled, and tissue TCR repertoires likely differ from those in blood. Based on pairwise subsampling, the degree of clonotype sharing among donors was expected to be affected by sequencing depth. Clonotypes shared by all four sorted-subset donors showed higher generation probabilities than non-shared clonotypes. Incomplete sequencing was indicated by rarefaction of sorted-subset datasets, despite the large sequencing depth.

Donors were healthy HIV-negative adults with no recently reported acute infections or vaccinations. Every donor was a Caucasian adult residing in Nashville, Tennessee, USA. CD4+ T cells were enriched through magnetic negative selection, after which naive cells were positively selected on CD45RA and the remaining negative fraction served as the memory subset. After blood collection by leukapheresis, PBMCs were isolated using Ficoll-Histopaque density gradient centrifugation and then cryopreserved in the vapor phase of liquid nitrogen. Analytical flow cytometry was used to check the purity and quantity of every magnetically sorted T cell population. Each sorted fraction had its genomic DNA isolated and then quantified by UV absorbance on a Nanodrop 2000c. Using the deep immunoSEQ assay, multiplex PCR amplified TCR CDR3 regions from genomic DNA. Extracted genomic DNA from each cell subset was distributed evenly across all wells of several immunoSEQ 96-well plates, and each plate was treated as a replicate. For sorted subsets, about 220 ng of genomic DNA, equivalent to 30,000 or so T cell genomes, went into each replicate PCR. Purified libraries were quantified with a Qubit 3.0 fluorometer, sized on a Bioanalyzer 2100, and re-quantified with the KAPA Library Quantification kit. Every immunoSEQ 96-well plate was sequenced on a separate single-read 150-cycle Illumina NextSeq 550 flow cell. Under the source paper's analysis protocol: Because the immunoSEQ output held only junctional sequences and lacked quality scores, the filtering could not match the filtering applied to full-length reads. To assign V/J genes and CDR3, sequences were annotated against IMGT germline references using PyIR, a Python wrapper for IgBLAST v1.9. Any read was removed if the V/J assignment was weak (E-value above 1e-6), the CDR3 was missing, or the read contained stop codons, out-of-frame junctions, or ambiguous translated residues. A V3J clonotype was defined by an identical inferred V gene, J gene, and CDR3 amino acid sequence. To compute the percentage overlap between repertoires, the number of shared unique clonotypes was divided by the size of the smaller repertoire. Richness of each repertoire was evaluated using RTK rarefaction, the Chao1 estimator, and Recon v2.1 estimates of unobserved clonotypes. For all TCRbeta clonotypes obtained by the gDNA method from a few donors, generation probabilities were computed with OLGA. This is the immuneACCESS table as TCRdb keeps it, with only in-frame sequences that have V and J called. A part of the clones is gone; compared with another copy, unresolved V genes explain less than half, and the rest is unexplained. V and J calls and clone size are as listed in that table; D and trimming were resolved from the DNA. The sample profile shows 950,000 to 1,100,000 clones; around 75% of them were found once. Over 1.3% of the sample is in the top ten clones.

The CDR3 sequence holds 14 residues, the cysteine and phenylalanine included. The read is trimmed to its CDR3 DNA, 42 bases read in frame from base 1. The germline V gene specifies SGHVS as CDR1 and FNYEAQ as CDR2. Clipping removes 8 bases from V and 8 bases from J, with 11 as the unmatched junction base count. The TCR sequence derives from a man younger than 35 in good health. The specimen sequenced was memory CD4+ T cells sorted from blood. The sample's cell subset or site label, decoded: CD45RA-negative fraction. The rearranged chain carries TRBV7-6 and TRBJ2-1; TRBD2 aligns with 8 central bases. The base sequence is TGTGCCAGCTCCCCCGGCGGGAGGTGGGATGAGCAGTTCTTC. Its protein is CASSPGGRWDEQFF.